The 18 T cell receptor beta chains given below trace back to one sample, sequenced in a study of response to subunit inactivated influenza vaccine. TCRdb fed the RT-PCR reads into MiXCR, producing one record per CDR3 protein. The sample lists about 700,000 distinct CDR3 sequences, approximately 14% seen once, with around 10% in the top ten. Sequencing was performed on PBMCs from blood, taken about 12 days after vaccination. The receptors were sampled from a middle-aged man who received an inactivated influenza vaccine.

A few counts support this clonotype. The chain recombines TRBV12-3 or TRBV12-4 with TRBJ2-7; D is undetermined. The CDR3 sequence is 13 residues long. V shed 0 bases and J shed 7 bases, with 10 bases lying between them. The CDR3 here is CASSLAPMVEQYF. In nucleotides, the CDR3 is TGTGCCAGCAGTTTAGCGCCTATGGTTGAGCAGTACTTC.

The chain has TRBV12-3 or TRBV12-4 and TRBJ1-1; TRBD1 aligns across 8 bases. The ends lost 2 bases at V and 5 bases at J; junction bases unmatched: 10. The CDR3 has 16 amino acids. CDR3 bases: TGTGCCAGCAGTTTAAGACAGGGGAATCGAAGGACTGAAGCTTTCTTT. Encoded protein: CASSLRQGNRRTEAFF.

This chain joins TRBV12-3 or TRBV12-4 and TRBJ2-5, with 8 bases aligning to TRBD1. With V trimmed by 0 bases and J by 0 bases, 15 bases remained unmatched. The CDR3 loop spans 20 amino acids. The CDR3: CASSLAKILRTGIYQETQYF. CDR3 nucleotide sequence: TGTGCCAGCAGTTTAGCGAAGATTTTGAGGACAGGGATTTACCAAGAGACCCAGTACTTC.

This clonotype was counted between two and nine times. The chain carries TRBV5-5 and TRBJ2-3, with D possibly being TRBD1 or TRBD2 (5 bases each). The germline CDR1 and CDR2 sequences are SGHKS and YYEKEE (reference sequence). The V end was cut by 4 bases, the J end by 4 bases, with 19 bases between. CDR3 length: 16 amino acids. As DNA, the CDR3 is TGTGCCAGCAGCCTAGAGTTGGTCGGGGCCGCAGATACGCAGTATTTT. Its translation: CASSLELVGAADTQYF.

The sample holds a few counts of this clonotype. The chain carries TRBV4-3 and TRBJ2-7; 8 nucleotides align to TRBD1. The junction had 5 bases not matched to a gene; V was cut back by 1 base and J by 3 bases. Germline CDR1 reads LGHNA; CDR2 reads YSLEER. This CDR3 region has 15 residues. The CDR3 DNA sequence: TGCGCCAGCAGCCAAGGGACAGGGCCAGGCTACGAGCAGTACTTC. It specifies CASSQGTGPGYEQYF.

This clonotype has more than one count but fewer than ten. The chain uses TRBV10-2 and TRBJ2-1; tentatively, D is TRBD2 (6 bases). The CDR3 length is 16 residues. Per germline, CDR1 WSHSY and CDR2 SAAADI. V was shortened by 5 bases and J by 2 bases, with 16 bases between the two germline ends. CDR3 protein: CASSNAVAVTYNEQFF. CDR3 nucleotides: TGCGCCAGCAGTAACGCTGTAGCGGTGACCTACAATGAGCAGTTCTTC.

This clonotype was detected a few times. This CDR3 is CSARNRLGNEQYF. The DNA of the CDR3 is TGCAGTGCTAGAAACAGGCTCGGGAACGAGCAGTACTTC. The gene calls are TRBV20-1 and TRBJ2-7; the D gene could be TRBD1 or TRBD2 (5 bases each). Between the trimmed V and J ends, which lost 2 bases and 5 bases, there was a span of 13 bases. The CDR3 has 13 amino acids. CDR1 and CDR2 from the germline V gene are DFQATT and SNEGSKA (reference sequence).

The chain couples TRBV27 to TRBJ2-3; D ambiguous. Trimming stripped 3 bases from V and 6 bases from J, with 10 bases between. The germline V gene has CDR1 MNHEY and CDR2 SMNVEV (reference sequence). The CDR3 runs to 13 residues. The CDR3 nucleotides read TGTGCCAGCAGTTTTACAGTAAAGGATACGCAGTATTTT. Amino acid sequence: CASSFTVKDTQYF.

A few counts support this clonotype. The chain carries TRBV4-3 and TRBJ2-5, with 10 bases lining up with TRBD2. V trimming: 0 bases; J trimming: 4 bases; junction bases outside the gene matches: 8. CDR1 is LGHNA, CDR2 YSLEER, per germline. This CDR3 spans 17 amino acids. The CDR3 sequence: CASSQEPSGGWGETQYF. CDR3 coding DNA: TGCGCCAGCAGCCAAGAGCCTAGCGGGGGCTGGGGAGAGACCCAGTACTTC.

The chain has TRBV19 and TRBJ1-5; tentatively, D is TRBD1 (5 bases). The V and J ends lost 3 bases and 1 base respectively, with 7 bases between them. Germline CDR1 LNHDA, CDR2 SQIVND (reference sequence). CDR3 length: 14 residues. The CDR3 sequence: CASSIGTSNQPQHF. In DNA, the CDR3 is TGTGCCAGTAGTATCGGGACGAGCAATCAGCCCCAGCATTTT.

The V and J genes are TRBV14 and TRBJ2-1; a possible D gene is TRBD1 (6 bases). Germline V gene sequence: CDR1 SGHDN, CDR2 FVKESK. V was clipped by 0 bases and J by 3 bases, with 15 bases between them. The CDR3 runs to 17 residues. Here the CDR3 reads CASSQDIGRGLYNEQFF. Written as DNA, the CDR3 is TGTGCCAGCAGCCAAGATATCGGCAGGGGCCTCTACAATGAGCAGTTCTTC. Full variable domain (missing parts from reference TRBV14 and TRBJ2-1): EAGVTQFPSHSVIEKGQTVTLRCDPISGHDNLYWYRRVMGKEIKFLLHFVKESKQDESGMPNNRFLAERTGGTYSTLKVQPAELEDSGVYFCASSQDIGRGLYNEQFFGPGTRLTVL.

This chain uses TRBV29-1 with TRBJ1-2, with 12 bases matching TRBD1. Trimming cost V 6 bases and J 6 bases; bases outside gene matches: 5. The CDR3 loop spans 13 amino acids. Germline-derived CDR1 and CDR2 are SQVTM and ANQGSEA. The CDR3 reads CSVGTGGANGYTF. The CDR3 DNA reads as TGCAGCGTGGGGACAGGGGGCGCTAATGGCTACACCTTC.

This chain links TRBV10-3 with TRBJ2-3; weak D call: TRBD1 (6 bases). Germline CDR1 is ENHRY and CDR2 is SYGVKD. The CDR3 has 13 amino acids. Trimming pared 11 bases from V and 2 bases from J, leaving 14 bases between. CDR3 protein: CASHRDTTDTQYF. CDR3 nucleotide sequence: TGTGCCTCGCACCGGGACACCACAGATACGCAGTATTTT.

This clonotype was counted many times. This chain joins TRBV5-5 and TRBJ1-5; D call uncertain. Trimming pared 4 bases from V and 0 bases from J, leaving 11 bases between. Germline CDR1 is SGHKS and CDR2 is YYEKEE (reference sequence). This CDR3 has 15 amino acids. For the CDR3, the DNA is TGTGCCAGCAGCCGGACGGTAAATAGCAATCAGCCCCAGCATTTT. Translation: CASSRTVNSNQPQHF.

The CDR3 coding sequence is TGTGCCAGCAGCTTAGTATGGGGACAGGACCTAAGGGGGAAGTTCTTC. It specifies CASSLVWGQDLRGKFF. The chain combines TRBV7-2 with TRBJ2-1; 8 bases line up with TRBD1. CDR1 is SGHTA, CDR2 FQGNSA, per germline. This CDR3 is 16 amino acids long. Trimming cost V 1 base and J 14 bases; bases outside gene matches: 16.

This clonotype was observed a few times. The gene calls are TRBV6-1 and TRBJ1-2; the D gene is possibly TRBD1 (6 bases). CDR3 length: 18 amino acids. Germline CDR1 MNHNS, CDR2 SASEGT. V was shortened by 6 bases and J by 0 bases, with 23 bases between the two germline ends. The CDR3 here is CASRGGHRGVGSNYGYTF. DNA of the CDR3: TGTGCCAGCAGAGGGGGACACAGAGGAGTCGGATCTAACTATGGCTACACCTTC.

J is TRBJ2-3 and V is TRBV27; 8 bases map to TRBD2. V was pared by 2 bases and J by 2 bases, with 15 bases of the junction left unmatched. Germline values: CDR1 MNHEY, CDR2 SMNVEV (reference sequence). This CDR3 region has 19 residues. The CDR3 reads CASSLALPGTRRVTDTQYF. CDR3 nucleotides: TGTGCCAGCAGTTTAGCCCTTCCTGGGACTAGAAGAGTCACAGATACGCAGTATTTT.

This clonotype was seen a few times. The rearrangement links TRBV5-1 to TRBJ1-4; TRBD1 agrees at 11 bases. V lost 4 bases to trimming and J lost 8 bases; unmatched junction nucleotides: 7. Germline V lookup: CDR1 SGHRS, CDR2 YFSETQ. The CDR3 is made up of 15 amino acids. The CDR3 nucleotides are TGCGCCAGCAGCGGAGCCGGGACAGGGGGAGAAAAACTGTTTTTT. This gives the protein CASSGAGTGGEKLFF. Supplemented by reference TRBV5-1 and TRBJ1-4, the full variable domain reads KAGVTQTPRYLIKTRGQQVTLSCSPISGHRSVSWYQQTPGQGLQFLFEYFSETQRNKGNFPGRFSGRQFSNSRSEMNVSTLELGDSALYLCASSGAGTGGEKLFFGSGTQLSVL.